This note documents a single TCR beta chain sequence. Antigen: not known. With a J-beta primer mix and a sample-barcoded 5' primer, a second PCR ran roughly 6 to 11 cycles. Each CDR3 protein gets one entry after TCRdb re-called the 5' RACE reads with MiXCR. The profile shows about 1,500,000 distinct CDR3 sequences, roughly 28% of them singletons. The sample originates from a study of blood T cells in healthy people across ages. General study findings and limits: The study regarded diversity estimates from one million T cells as underestimates.

Every sample yielded at least 6.5 million isolated PBMCs. The source is a young woman in good health. The sample comprised blood.

The CDR3 DNA reads as TGTGCCAGCAGTTTCCGTGGGACCGGACTTCATACCCAAGAGACCCAGTACTTC. Encoded protein: CASSFRGTGLHTQETQYF. The chain is built from TRBV27 and TRBJ2-5, with D perhaps TRBD1 or TRBD2 (5 bases each). This CDR3 is 18 amino acids long. Germline CDR1 reads MNHEY; CDR2 reads SMNVEV (reference sequence). V shed 3 bases and J shed 1 base, with 21 bases lying between them.